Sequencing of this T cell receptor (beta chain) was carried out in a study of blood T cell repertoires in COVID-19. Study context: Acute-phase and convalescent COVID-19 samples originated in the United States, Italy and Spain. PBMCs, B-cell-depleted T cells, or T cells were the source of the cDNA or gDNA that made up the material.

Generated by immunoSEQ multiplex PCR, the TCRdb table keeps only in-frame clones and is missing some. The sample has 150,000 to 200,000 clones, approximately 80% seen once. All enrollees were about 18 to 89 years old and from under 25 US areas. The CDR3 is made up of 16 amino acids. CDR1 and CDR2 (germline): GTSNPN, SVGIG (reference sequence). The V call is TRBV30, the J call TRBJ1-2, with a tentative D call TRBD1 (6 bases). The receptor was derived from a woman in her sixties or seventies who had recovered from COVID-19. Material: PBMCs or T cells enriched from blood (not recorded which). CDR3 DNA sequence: TGTGGTTCCCTTCCCGAGCAGGGGCCCTTTTCCGATGGCTACACCTTC. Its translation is CGSLPEQGPFSDGYTF.